What follows are 18 T cell receptor beta chains derived from one specimen sequenced in a study of T cells expressing NK-cell markers. TCRdb reanalyzed the 5' RACE reads, giving one entry per CDR3 protein sequence and no DNA. The table for this sample gives 350,000 to 400,000 distinct CDR3 sequences. The source material was blood T cells: a sorted CD56 or NKG2C T cell subset, CD4+ or CD8+ T cells, or bulk PBMC T cells (not recorded which). Receptors originate from a woman between 45 and 65 years old in good health.

The rearrangement joins TRBV29-1 to TRBJ2-1; TCRdb's D gene call, TRBD2, goes unchecked for lack of DNA. The CDR3 is 13 residues long. Germline V gives CDR1 SQVTM, CDR2 ANQGSEA. This CDR3 reads CSVWTSGMGEQFF.

The chain couples TRBV10-3 to TRBJ2-5; the TRBD1 assignment by TCRdb is unverifiable without DNA. Germline V lookup: CDR1 ENHRY, CDR2 SYGVKD. CDR3 length: 14 amino acids. CDR3 sequence: CAINRGPDRETQYF.

The chain is built from TRBV12-5 and TRBJ2-1; the D call from TCRdb, TRBD1, cannot be confirmed without DNA. Germline V gene data show CDR1 as LGHNT and CDR2 as FRNRAP. This CDR3 has 16 amino acids. CDR3 sequence: CASGPNLQTGGNEQFF. The complete variable domain, with remaining parts taken from reference TRBV12-5 and TRBJ2-1, reads DARVTQTPRHKVTEMGQEVTMRCQPILGHNTVFWYRQTMMQGLELLAYFRNRAPLDDSGMPKDRFSAEMPDATLATLKIQPSEPRDSAVYFCASGPNLQTGGNEQFFGPGTRLTVL.

V gene TRBV15 combines with J gene TRBJ1-2. Germline V gene data show CDR1 as LNHNV and CDR2 as YYDKDF (reference sequence). This CDR3 comprises 15 residues. This CDR3 reads CATSRDPDVLAGYTF.

V and J are TRBV4-1 and TRBJ2-6; no DNA is available, so the TRBD1 call from TCRdb remains unchecked. The CDR3 consists of 18 residues. Germline V lookup: CDR1 MGHRA, CDR2 YSYEKL. The CDR3 loop is CASSPERIPGAGANVLTF.

CDR3 residues: CASSPLRGSTGELFF. This rearrangement joins TRBV27 to TRBJ2-2; with no DNA, the TCRdb D assignment of TRBD1 cannot be verified. Germline V CDR1 and CDR2: MNHEY, SMNVEV (reference sequence). The CDR3 consists of 15 residues.

The chain links TRBV4-2 to TRBJ1-4; TCRdb designates TRBD1, a call that cannot be tested without DNA. The V gene's germline CDR1 is LGHNA and CDR2 YNFKEQ. The CDR3 spans 16 residues. The CDR3 sequence is CASSQGKGETNEKLFF.

The CDR3 sequence: CASSPKPNQPQHF. The V gene is TRBV5-1, the J gene TRBJ1-5. CDR1 is SGHRS, CDR2 YFSETQ, per germline. This CDR3 is 13 amino acids long.

V gene TRBV7-8 combines with J gene TRBJ2-1; with no DNA, the TCRdb D assignment of TRBD2 cannot be verified. This CDR3 contains 16 residues. Germline CDR1 is SGHVS and CDR2 is FQNEAQ. CDR3 loop: CASSSPSGGAYNEQFF. The variable domain in full, completed from reference TRBV7-8 and TRBJ2-1, reads GAGVSQSPRYKVAKRGQDVALRCDPISGHVSLFWYQQALGQGPEFLTYFQNEAQLDKSGLPSDRFFAERPEGSVSTLKIQRTQQEDSAVYLCASSSPSGGAYNEQFFGPGTRLTVL.

CDR3 sequence: CASSEWGQETQYF. This chain connects TRBV10-1 to TRBJ2-5. This CDR3 spans 13 amino acids. Per germline, CDR1 WNHNN and CDR2 SYGVQD (reference sequence).

The chain joins TRBV2 to TRBJ1-1; TCRdb designates TRBD1, a call that cannot be tested without DNA. Germline V lookup: CDR1 SNHLY, CDR2 FYNNEI. The CDR3 is 17 amino acids. The CDR3 reads CASSDAGQGTIYTEAFF.

The chain couples TRBV25-1 to TRBJ2-3; the TCRdb call, TRBD2, lacks DNA for checking. The CDR3 has 17 amino acids. Germline V gives CDR1 MGHDK, CDR2 SYGVNS. CDR3 loop: CASSEPKTSGISDTQYF. The whole variable domain, remainder taken from reference TRBV25-1 and TRBJ2-3, is EADIYQTPRYLVIGTGKKITLECSQTMGHDKMYWYQQDPGMELHLIHYSYGVNSTEKGDLSSESTVSRIRTEHFPLTLESARPSHTSQYLCASSEPKTSGISDTQYFGPGTRLTVL.

J is TRBJ1-1 and V is TRBV20-1; TCRdb gives TRBD1 as the D gene, but with no DNA this cannot be confirmed. The germline V gene encodes CDR1 DFQATT and CDR2 SNEGSKA (reference sequence). There are 15 residues in the CDR3. CDR3 sequence: CSASTLGQTGQEAFF.

The chain carries TRBV12-3 or TRBV12-4 and TRBJ2-7. The CDR3 is 13 residues long. CDR3 amino acids: CASSWRSGYEQYF.

This rearrangement joins TRBV27 to TRBJ1-6. Germline V gene data show CDR1 as MNHEY and CDR2 as SMNVEV (reference sequence). The CDR3 extends over 17 amino acids. The CDR3 sequence: CASSPLRGASYNSPLHF.

The chain employs TRBV12-3 or TRBV12-4 and TRBJ2-3. The CDR3 is 15 residues long. The CDR3: CASSSRSRGTDTQYF.

The V gene is TRBV6-5, the J gene TRBJ1-1; TCRdb designates TRBD1, a call that cannot be tested without DNA. The CDR3 contains 17 residues. Germline V gene sequence: CDR1 MNHEY, CDR2 SVGAGI. The CDR3 loop reads CASKIGLGGPMNTEAFF.

This rearrangement joins TRBV7-9 to TRBJ2-3; TCRdb indicates TRBD1, and absent DNA this call remains unverified. Germline V gene sequence: CDR1 SEHNR, CDR2 FQNEAQ (reference sequence). CDR3 length: 12 residues. The CDR3 sequence is CASSSGTGEGYF. The full variable domain, its missing parts supplied by reference TRBV7-9 and TRBJ2-3, is DTGVSQNPRHKITKRGQNVTFRCDPISEHNRLYWYRQTLGQGPEFLTYFQNEAQLEKSRLLSDRFSAERPKGSFSTLEIQRTEQGDSAMYLCASSSGTGEGYFGPGTRLTVL.